The 14 T cell receptor beta chains below come from one sample, sequenced in a study of technical replicates of blood from several donors. Only in-frame clones appear in the TCRdb table, and some are missing; sequencing was by immunoSEQ multiplex PCR. Among over 55,000 clones, roughly 95% were seen once, and the ten largest hold approximately 2.9%. Input material: PBMCs. These TCRs come from a human donor in good health. Some clones in this sample may be carry-over from other donors' samples.

The chain joins TRBV10-3 to TRBJ2-7, with 9 nucleotides matching TRBD1. V gave up 4 bases and J gave up 2 bases; unmatched junction bases: 3. Germline V gene data show CDR1 as ENHRY and CDR2 as SYGVKD. The CDR3 is made up of 14 amino acids. CDR3 region: CAISAGTGTYEQYF. The CDR3 DNA sequence: TGTGCCATCAGTGCCGGGACAGGGACCTACGAGCAGTACTTC.

V gene TRBV30 combines with J gene TRBJ2-1; 10 nucleotides align to TRBD2. CDR3 length: 13 residues. Germline V lookup: CDR1 GTSNPN, CDR2 SVGIG (reference sequence). The ends lost 3 bases at V and 16 bases at J; junction bases unmatched: 12. The CDR3 DNA reads TGTGCCTGGAGCGGCCTAGCGGGAGCATTCGGCTTCTTC. Its translation: CAWSGLAGAFGFF.

V is TRBV5-1 and J is TRBJ2-7; 15 nucleotides agree with TRBD2. CDR1 and CDR2 (germline): SGHRS, YFSETQ. V lost 4 bases and J lost 2; bases outside the gene matches: 7. This CDR3 is 17 amino acids long. CDR3 region: CASSGGLAGGGAYEQYF. The CDR3 bases are TGCGCCAGCAGCGGGGGACTAGCGGGGGGAGGCGCCTACGAGCAGTACTTC.

The genes are TRBV6-6 and TRBJ2-3; 10 nucleotides match TRBD1. The V gene's germline CDR1 is MNHNY and CDR2 SVGAGI (reference sequence). V lost 6 bases to trimming and J lost 0 bases; unmatched junction nucleotides: 6. This CDR3 has 16 residues. Here the CDR3 DNA reads TGTGCCAGCAGCCCCGGGACAGGGGCTAGCACAGATACGCAGTATTTT. Translating gives CASSPGTGASTDTQYF.

The chain links TRBV5-1 to TRBJ2-3; 8 bases are shared with TRBD1. The CDR3 is 15 amino acids. Germline V gene sequence: CDR1 SGHRS, CDR2 YFSETQ. After removal of 2 bases from V and 1 base from J, the junction contained 3 bases not matched to a gene. This CDR3 reads CASSFQGAGTDTQYF. CDR3 DNA sequence: TGCGCCAGCAGCTTCCAGGGGGCAGGCACAGATACGCAGTATTTT.

Worth noting for this clone: A read error may produce the germline difference seen at one junction end. The J gene is TRBJ2-7, the V gene TRBV27; tentatively, D is TRBD2 (5 bases). The CDR3 sequence is 14 residues long. Germline V lookup: CDR1 MNHEY, CDR2 SMNVEV (reference sequence). In nucleotides, the CDR3 is TGTGCCAGCAGTTTAGGACTGATGAACTACGTGCAGTACTTC. Translating gives CASSLGLMNYVQYF.

This chain uses TRBV18 with TRBJ1-2; 7 nucleotides line up with TRBD1. V was pared by 3 bases and J by 7 bases, with 8 bases of the junction left unmatched. CDR1 and CDR2 (germline): KGHSH, LQKENI. CDR3 size: 14 residues. The CDR3 region has the DNA TGTGCCAGCTCACCCGGGAAGGGGGCGGCTGGCTACACCTTC. As protein: CASSPGKGAAGYTF.

This clone showed up just once. CDR3 sequence: CASSYGRRNYGYTF. CDR3 coding DNA: TGTGCCAGCAGTTATGGACGGAGGAACTATGGCTACACCTTC. The chain has TRBV6-5 and TRBJ1-2; D unclear. Germline V lookup: CDR1 MNHEY, CDR2 SVGAGI. Trimming took 3 bases from V and 2 from J, leaving 10 bases between them. The CDR3 has 14 amino acids.

CDR3 region: CASSLDRSHEKLFF. The CDR3 DNA is TGTGCCAGCAGCTTGGACAGGTCCCATGAAAAACTGTTTTTT. V usage is TRBV7-2 and J usage is TRBJ1-4, with TRBD1 identical over 7 bases. This CDR3 has 14 amino acids. The V gene's germline CDR1 is SGHTA and CDR2 FQGNSA. V shed 3 bases and J 6 bases; nucleotides not matched to a gene: 4.

V is TRBV19 and J is TRBJ1-3; D not resolved. This CDR3 has 14 amino acids. Germline CDR1 LNHDA, CDR2 SQIVND (reference sequence). With 4 bases removed from V and 7 bases from J, the gap between germline ends came to 14 bases. The CDR3 region has the DNA TGTGCCAGTAGTAACGGAGGGTTCGGGAACACCATATATTTT. Translation gives CASSNGGFGNTIYF.

The CDR3 DNA reads as TGTGCCAGCAGCCAAGTTCCATATGGCTACACCTTC. Its translation is CASSQVPYGYTF. The chain employs TRBV4-2 and TRBJ1-2; D remains unclear. Trimming pared 1 base from V and 5 bases from J, leaving 5 bases between. CDR3 length equals 12 residues. From germline, CDR1 is LGHNA and CDR2 YNFKEQ.

The genes are TRBV4-2 and TRBJ2-2; a possible D gene is TRBD1 (5 bases). Per the germline V gene, CDR1 is LGHNA and CDR2 is YNFKEQ. The CDR3 is 15 residues long. Trimming stripped 6 bases from V and 6 bases from J, with 17 bases between. The CDR3: CASRPMTVLSGELFF. The CDR3 nucleotides read TGTGCCAGCAGGCCGATGACAGTACTCTCCGGGGAGCTGTTTTTT.

The chain is built from TRBV5-4 and TRBJ2-7; D possibly corresponds to TRBD2 (6 bases). Looked up from germline, CDR1 is SGHNT and CDR2 is YYREEE (reference sequence). Trimming removed 0 bases at V and 7 bases at J, with 14 bases between. The CDR3 contains 14 residues. The CDR3 bases are TGTGCCAGCAGCTTGGGCGCCATCGCGGGGGAGCAGTACTTC. This translates into CASSLGAIAGEQYF.

This rearrangement joins TRBV7-3 to TRBJ2-6, with unresolved D. V was cut by 2 bases and J by 0 bases, with 5 bases left in between. The CDR3 length is 15 residues. Per the germline V gene, CDR1 is SGHTA and CDR2 is FQGTGA. This CDR3 is CASSLGVSGANVLTF. The CDR3 DNA reads TGTGCCAGCAGCTTAGGAGTCTCTGGGGCCAACGTCCTGACTTTC.